The source of this TCR beta chain is a study of monozygotic twins with inflammatory bowel disease. In eight separate reactions per sample, cDNA was generated. TCRdb reprocessed the 5' RACE reads; each CDR3 protein has one entry and no DNA is given. The sample has some 90,000 distinct CDR3 sequences, and its top ten clones hold around 7%. Study conclusions and caveats: Discrimination among different T cell subtypes was not achievable.

As for this clonotype: Its target is not known.

The CDR3 loop spans 15 amino acids. Sequenced input: blood. J is TRBJ1-5 and V is TRBV12-3 or TRBV12-4; TCRdb names TRBD1, which stays unverified in the absence of DNA. The receptor's source is a human donor with ulcerative colitis or Crohn's disease, or a healthy co-twin of an affected twin (not recorded which). CDR3 region: CASSRDARSNQPQHF.